This entry features one T cell receptor (beta chain) sequence. What this receptor recognizes is not known. No much larger clone is present one base from it, and per-base qualities are unavailable. Library generation was performed with 5' RACE. Instrument on record: NextSeq 500. To correct for sequencing error and PCR bias, the TCR library protocol tagged individual cDNA molecules with unique molecular identifiers. Both TCR alpha and beta chains were sequenced, and tight co-correlation was observed between alpha and beta sequence abundances in each sample. The authors' pipeline ran thus. V gene, J gene and CDR3 annotation of TCR sequences was performed with Decombinator V4. TCRs were defined as expanded if a significant change between any two time points was detected under a Poisson model with p below 0.0001. TCR abundances were normalised to the total number of TCRs sequenced per sample and were expressed as counts per million. TRAV1-2 paired with TRAJ12, TRAJ20 or TRAJ33 defined MAIT TCRs, while TRAV10 paired with TRAJ18 defined iNKT TCRs. VDJdb, accessed 1 November 2021, was searched for CMV, EBV and SARS-CoV-2 annotated TCRs, excluding TCRs annotated for multiple antigens. Through fastp at Q25 and MiXCR, TCRdb rebuilt clones from the public reads, retaining in-frame beta chains. Rows merge per CDR3 protein into single entries with the most common DNA and genes. The V and J calls follow TCRdb's processing rather than the paper's. Present in this sample are tens of thousands of distinct CDR3 sequences, under 15% of which were seen just once. About 4% of the sample belongs to the ten largest clones.

The data were obtained in a study of early T cells in non-severe SARS-CoV-2 infection (dated by TCRdb to the early 2020s). Concerning the study at large: TCR sequencing used bulk RNA from unsorted whole blood, so alpha and beta chains could not be paired.

The V and J ends are trimmed by 4 bases and 6 bases, leaving 13 bases between them. Looking up the germline V gene (reference sequence) yields CDR1 LGHDT and CDR2 YNNKEL. The CDR3 runs 15 amino acids, cysteine and phenylalanine included. Only CDR3 DNA is held: 45 bases, read in frame from base 1. This was a case-control study nested in a cohort of healthcare workers in London, UK, who had nasopharyngeal swab PCR tests and blood samples taken every week. Healthcare workers were enrolled in the week of the UK lockdown, from 23 to 31 March 2020, and were followed every week for up to roughly 15 weeks. Broader findings and caveats from the paper: VDJdb matching was skewed toward anti-spike CD8 responses, so virus-specific expansions were likely underestimated and private and CD4 specificities were missed.

This receptor chain uses TRBV3-1 and TRBJ1-6; the D gene is possibly TRBD1, with 6 bases matching. The receptor comes from an adult who was a healthcare worker with PCR-confirmed SARS-CoV-2 infection or an uninfected control (not recorded which). The sequenced sample was whole blood. This receptor carries the CDR3 CASSPGGAGNSPLHF. The nucleotide sequence is given as TGTGCCAGCAGCCCTGGGGGGGCAGGTAATTCACCCCTCCACTTT.